Presented here are 14 T cell receptor beta chains from one specimen sequenced in a study of T-cell memory formation after mild COVID-19. TCRdb independently ran MiXCR on the 5' RACE reads; one entry per CDR3 protein. The data show around 450,000 distinct CDR3 sequences, 20% to 25% seen once. Sequenced material: PBMCs or a T cell subset sorted from them (not recorded which). Receptor source: an adult woman who had mild COVID-19 (a few samples of this study predate the infection). Cell type and time point are not known.

This clonotype was detected a few times. CDR3 bases: TGTGCCAGCGTAATAGCGGGAGTGGGGGAGCAGTACTTC. Translating it yields CASVIAGVGEQYF. This chain uses TRBV2 with TRBJ2-7, with 9 bases that match TRBD2. Germline CDR1 reads SNHLY; CDR2 reads FYNNEI. The J segment lost 7 bases and the V segment lost 8 bases, leaving 9 bases of the junction unmatched. CDR3 size: 13 residues.

As concerns this clonotype: Sequence at one end of the junction differs from germline and may be a read error. The chain is built from TRBV11-2 and TRBJ2-3; 15 bases map to TRBD2. CDR1 and CDR2 (germline): SGHAT, FQNNGV. This CDR3 region has 19 residues. CDR3 amino acids: CASSFDGLAGGRSTDTKYF. In DNA form, the CDR3 reads TGTGCCAGCAGCTTTGACGGACTAGCGGGGGGGCGGAGCACAGATACGAAGTATTTT.

A few counts support this clonotype. The chain employs TRBV12-3 or TRBV12-4 and TRBJ2-7, with D tentatively TRBD1 or TRBD2 (5 bases each). The V gene lost 7 bases and the J gene lost 6 bases, with 16 bases spanning the gap. The CDR3 totals 13 residues. As DNA, the CDR3 is TGTGCCAGCACCCCAAGCGGTAGGGGCGAGCAGTACTTC. Protein: CASTPSGRGEQYF.

J is TRBJ2-1 and V is TRBV5-4; 9 bases line up with TRBD2. Trimming removed 4 bases from V and 6 bases from J; junction bases left unmatched: 8. Germline V lookup: CDR1 SGHNT, CDR2 YYREEE (reference sequence). The CDR3 is made up of 15 amino acids. The CDR3 sequence: CASSPGGGERNEQFF. For the CDR3, the DNA is TGTGCCAGCAGCCCCGGCGGGGGGGAGCGCAATGAGCAGTTCTTC.

This clonotype was counted only a few times. The V gene is TRBV12-3 or TRBV12-4, the J gene TRBJ1-2; TRBD1 might be the D (5 bases). The CDR3 covers 15 residues. V shed 4 bases and J shed 1 base, with 13 bases lying between them. The CDR3 coding sequence is TGTGCCAGCAGTTCTCCGGGACGGAGTAACTATGGCTACACCTTC. It translates to CASSSPGRSNYGYTF.

V is TRBV4-3 and J is TRBJ2-1; TRBD1 might be the D (5 bases). V gave up 0 bases and J gave up 2 bases, with 11 bases separating them. Germline CDR1 and CDR2: LGHNA and YSLEER. CDR3 length: 16 amino acids. The CDR3 reads CASSQDSREAYNEQFF. CDR3 DNA: TGCGCCAGCAGCCAAGATAGCAGGGAAGCCTACAATGAGCAGTTCTTC.

Only a few counts were recorded for this clonotype. The chain joins TRBV12-3 or TRBV12-4 to TRBJ2-3, with D tentatively TRBD1 (5 bases). V gave up 6 bases and J gave up 1 base, with 11 bases separating them. This CDR3 contains 14 residues. The CDR3 reads CASRKLGGTDTQYF. The CDR3 DNA reads TGTGCCAGCAGGAAGTTAGGGGGCACAGATACGCAGTATTTT.

This clonotype was counted only a few times. The DNA for the CDR3 is TGTGCCAGCAGCCAAGTCGGGGCACTCACCGGGGAGCTGTTTTTT. This encodes CASSQVGALTGELFF. The rearrangement uses TRBV3-1 and TRBJ2-2; either TRBD1 or TRBD2 may supply D (5 bases each). The germline gives CDR1 LGHDT, CDR2 YNNKEL (reference sequence). V lost 1 base to trimming and J lost 4 bases, with 10 bases between them. The CDR3 is made up of 15 amino acids.

The V gene is TRBV29-1, the J gene TRBJ2-7; possibly TRBD2 for D (6 bases). Trimming stripped 4 bases from V and 5 bases from J, with 24 bases between. Germline V gene data show CDR1 as SQVTM and CDR2 as ANQGSEA. The length of the CDR3 is 16 residues. In nucleotides, the CDR3 is TGCAGCGTTGGAGTGGCCCTCGGGGGTTTGACCCACGAGCAGTACTTC. Protein sequence: CSVGVALGGLTHEQYF.

The J gene is TRBJ1-1, the V gene TRBV27, with 8 nucleotides matching TRBD1. Trimming took 5 bases from V and 8 from J; bases not matched to a gene: 13. Germline V gives CDR1 MNHEY, CDR2 SMNVEV (reference sequence). CDR3 length: 15 amino acids. CDR3 nucleotides: TGTGCCAGCAGTCCGTTCCACAGGGGGAAGCAAGAAGCTTTCTTT. Encoded protein: CASSPFHRGKQEAFF.

The J gene is TRBJ2-1, the V gene TRBV7-2; the match to TRBD2 covers 8 bases. The CDR3 consists of 14 residues. Unmatched junction bases numbered 9, after V lost 5 bases and J lost 9 bases. Looked up from germline, CDR1 is SGHTA and CDR2 is FQGNSA. CDR3 amino acids: CASSLYVAGTEQFF. CDR3 bases: TGTGCCAGCAGCCTTTATGTAGCGGGGACTGAGCAGTTCTTC.

The chain couples TRBV7-6 to TRBJ2-3; no firm D call. The CDR3 is made up of 14 amino acids. The germline V gene encodes CDR1 SGHVS and CDR2 FNYEAQ. The V end lost 0 bases, the J end lost 5 bases, and 9 bases lay between the germline ends. CDR3 amino acids: CASSLAGARDTQYF. The CDR3 region has the DNA TGTGCCAGCAGCTTAGCAGGAGCGAGAGATACGCAGTATTTT.

There are a few counts of this clonotype. The gene calls are TRBV2 and TRBJ2-1; 7 nucleotides align to TRBD1. V shed 5 bases and J 1 base; nucleotides not matched to a gene: 5. The CDR3 has 15 amino acids. Germline values: CDR1 SNHLY, CDR2 FYNNEI. The CDR3: CASSQQGLSYNEQFF. The CDR3 DNA reads as TGTGCCAGCAGTCAACAGGGGCTGTCCTACAATGAGCAGTTCTTC.

This chain joins TRBV5-4 and TRBJ2-3, with 12 nucleotides matching TRBD1. Germline lookup yields CDR1 SGHNT and CDR2 YYREEE (reference sequence). This CDR3 has 19 residues. After removal of 2 bases from V and 6 bases from J, the junction contained 16 bases not matched to a gene. CDR3 loop: CASSFGTGGFQGAKDTQYF. Written as DNA, the CDR3 is TGTGCCAGCAGCTTTGGGACAGGGGGCTTCCAGGGGGCCAAGGATACGCAGTATTTT.